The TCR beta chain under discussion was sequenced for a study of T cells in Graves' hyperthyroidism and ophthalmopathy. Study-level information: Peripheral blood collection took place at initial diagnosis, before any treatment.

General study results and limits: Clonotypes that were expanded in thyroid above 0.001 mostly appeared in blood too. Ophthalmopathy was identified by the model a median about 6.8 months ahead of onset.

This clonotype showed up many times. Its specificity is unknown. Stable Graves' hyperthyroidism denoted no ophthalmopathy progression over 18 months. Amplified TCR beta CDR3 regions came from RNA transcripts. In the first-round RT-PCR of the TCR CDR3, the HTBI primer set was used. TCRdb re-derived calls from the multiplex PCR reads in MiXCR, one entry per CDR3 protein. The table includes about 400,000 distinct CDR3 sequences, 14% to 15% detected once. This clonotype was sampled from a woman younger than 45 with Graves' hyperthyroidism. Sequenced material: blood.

CDR3 amino acids: CASSSQGLDGNTIYF. For the CDR3, the DNA is TGTGCCAGCAGCAGCCAAGGGTTGGATGGAAACACCATATATTTT. V is TRBV28 and J is TRBJ1-3; D not resolved. V was shortened by 6 bases and J by 3 bases, with 15 bases between the two germline ends. Germline lookup yields CDR1 MDHEN and CDR2 SYDVKM. This CDR3 has 15 residues.